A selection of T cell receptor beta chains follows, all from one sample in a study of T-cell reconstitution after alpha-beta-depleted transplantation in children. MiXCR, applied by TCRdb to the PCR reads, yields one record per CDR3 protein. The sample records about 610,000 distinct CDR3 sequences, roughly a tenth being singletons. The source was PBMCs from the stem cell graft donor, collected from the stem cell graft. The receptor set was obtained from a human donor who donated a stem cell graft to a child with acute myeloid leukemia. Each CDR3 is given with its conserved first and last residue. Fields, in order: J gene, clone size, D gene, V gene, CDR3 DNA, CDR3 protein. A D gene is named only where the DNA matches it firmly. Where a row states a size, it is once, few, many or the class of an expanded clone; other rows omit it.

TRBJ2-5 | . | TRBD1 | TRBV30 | TGTGCCTGGAGTACGGGACAGGGTCAAGAGACCCAGTACTTC | CAWSTGQGQETQYF
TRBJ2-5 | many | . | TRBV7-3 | TGTGCCAGCAGCTTGACTAGTCTGGAGACCCAGTACTTC | CASSLTSLETQYF
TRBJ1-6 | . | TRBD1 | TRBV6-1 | TGTGCCAGCAGGTTTGGGACAGGAAATTCACCCCTCCACTTT | CASRFGTGNSPLHF
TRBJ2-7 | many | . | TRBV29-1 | TGCAGCGTTGCCAGTGGACGGGATGTAGTGCAGTACTTC | CSVASGRDVVQYF
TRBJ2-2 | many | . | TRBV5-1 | TGCGCCAGCAGGCGTAGCGAGGACACCGGGGAGCTGTTTTTT | CASRRSEDTGELFF
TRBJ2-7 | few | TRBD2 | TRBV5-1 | TGCGCCAGCAGCCCCCGGGGGGTGGAAAGCTACGAGCAGTACTTC | CASSPRGVESYEQYF
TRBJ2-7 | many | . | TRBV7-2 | TGTGCCAGCAGCTTGAGGTCCCGTCTTTACGAGCAGTACTTC | CASSLRSRLYEQYF
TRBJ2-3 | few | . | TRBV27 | TGTGCCTCCTTTCGGCTGGGCACAGATACGCAGTATTTT | CASFRLGTDTQYF
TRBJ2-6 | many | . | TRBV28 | TGTGCCAGCCTTAGCCCCTCTGGGGCCAACGTCCTGACTTTC | CASLSPSGANVLTF
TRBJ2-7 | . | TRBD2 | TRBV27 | TGTGCCAGCAGTTTATCGAGGGGACTAGCGGGAGGGCCCTACGAGCAGTACTTC | CASSLSRGLAGGPYEQYF
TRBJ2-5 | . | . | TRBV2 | TGTGCCAGCAGTCGGTCCGGGCCGCCCCCGGAGACCCAGTACTTC | CASSRSGPPPETQYF
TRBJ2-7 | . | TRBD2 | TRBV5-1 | TGCGCCAGCAGCGCCGGGACTAGCGGGATCCCCTACGAGCAGTACTTC | CASSAGTSGIPYEQYF
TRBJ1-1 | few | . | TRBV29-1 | TGCAGCGTTGATAGGGGCGGCTTAGACACTGAAGCTTTCTTT | CSVDRGGLDTEAFF
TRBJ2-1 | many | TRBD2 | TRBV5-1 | TGCGCCAGCAGCGGACTAGCGGCCTACAATGAGCAGTTCTTC | CASSGLAAYNEQFF
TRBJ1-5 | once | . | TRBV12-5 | TGTGCTAGTGGTTTGGGAGACGGCAGGGCGCAAAATCAGCCCCAGCATTTT | CASGLGDGRAQNQPQHF
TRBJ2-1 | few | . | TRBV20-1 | TGCAGTGCCCCCCCCCCGGCTAGAGTGTACAATGAGCAGTTCTTC | CSAPPPARVYNEQFF
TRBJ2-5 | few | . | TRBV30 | TGTGCCTGGAGCAGGGTGATTGGAGAGACCCAGTACTTC | CAWSRVIGETQYF
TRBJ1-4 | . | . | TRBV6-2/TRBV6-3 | TGTGCCAGCACCAACGGGCCAAGATCAGAAAAACTGTTTTTT | CASTNGPRSEKLFF
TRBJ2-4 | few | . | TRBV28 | TGTGCCAGCAGTCCAACAAACGCACTAGCCAAAAACATTCAGTACTTC | CASSPTNALAKNIQYF
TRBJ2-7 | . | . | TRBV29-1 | TGCAGCGTTGCCAGGGACGGAGGGCAGTACTTC | CSVARDGGQYF
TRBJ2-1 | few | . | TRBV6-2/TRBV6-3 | TGTGCCAGCAGACCCTATTCTACGGGGAGCTCCTACAATGAGCAGTTCTTC | CASRPYSTGSSYNEQFF
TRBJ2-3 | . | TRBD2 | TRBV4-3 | TGCGCCAACCCCTCGAGACTAGCGGGAGACGGTGGCACAGATACGCAGTATTTT | CANPSRLAGDGGTDTQYF
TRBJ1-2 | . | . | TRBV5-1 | TGCGCCAGCAGCTTGGGGCAGGAGTATGGCTACACCTTC | CASSLGQEYGYTF
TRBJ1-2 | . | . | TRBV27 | TGTGCCAGCCGCATGGGGGGGGAAGGATATGGCTACACCTTC | CASRMGGEGYGYTF
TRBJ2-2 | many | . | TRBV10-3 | TGTGCCATCAGTGAGTTAAGAGGGAGTGTTCGCGCCGGGGAGCTGTTTTTT | CAISELRGSVRAGELFF
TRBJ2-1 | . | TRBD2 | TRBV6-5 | TGTGCCAGCAGCCCCACTAGCGGTTACAGCTCCTACAATGAGCAGTTCTTC | CASSPTSGYSSYNEQFF
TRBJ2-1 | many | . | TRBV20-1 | TGCAGTGCTGGGCAGTTTACAGGGCACAATGAGCAGTTCTTC | CSAGQFTGHNEQFF
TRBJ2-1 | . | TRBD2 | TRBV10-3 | TGTGCCATCAGTGAGCCGACGGGGGCTAGCGGGAGCAATGAGCAGTTCTTC | CAISEPTGASGSNEQFF